The 24 T cell receptor beta chains below all came from one sample that was sequenced in a study of blood T cells in healthy people across ages. Primers used in a second PCR of about 7 to 11 cycles were a sample-barcoded 5' primer and a J-beta primer mix. TCRdb re-called the 5' RACE reads with MiXCR, one entry per CDR3 protein. The table lists 750,000 or so distinct CDR3 sequences, approximately 25% of them singletons. These same records also appear under a second study, on T cells of mothers and their children.

Sequenced material: blood. Source of these receptors: a boy aged 5-17 years in good health.

This clonotype was recorded a few times. The chain employs TRBV9 and TRBJ2-3, with TRBD1 matching over 8 bases. The V gene's germline CDR1 is SGDLS and CDR2 YYNGEE. This CDR3 region has 16 residues. Trimming took 0 bases from V and 2 from J; bases not matched to a gene: 5. The CDR3 reads CASSVEDRGNTDTQYF. CDR3 nucleotide sequence: TGTGCCAGCAGCGTAGAAGACAGGGGTAACACAGATACGCAGTATTTT.

V is TRBV27 and J is TRBJ2-3; D perhaps matches TRBD2 (6 bases). Germline CDR1 reads MNHEY; CDR2 reads SMNVEV (reference sequence). The germline V and J ends were trimmed by 8 bases and 2 bases, with 17 bases remaining between them. The CDR3 is 15 amino acids. Here the CDR3 reads CASRWGLLLTDTQYF. The CDR3 nucleotides are TGTGCCAGCCGATGGGGACTTCTACTCACAGATACGCAGTATTTT.

This clonotype was recorded a few times. The rearrangement uses TRBV6-6 and TRBJ1-1; TRBD1 aligns across 9 bases. Germline V gene sequence: CDR1 MNHNY, CDR2 SVGAGI (reference sequence). The CDR3 has 16 residues. V lost 6 bases to trimming and J lost 2 bases; unmatched junction nucleotides: 10. CDR3 bases: TGTGCCAGCAGCCGGGACAGGGAGGGCTTAAACACTGAAGCTTTCTTT. Its translation is CASSRDREGLNTEAFF.

The chain employs TRBV7-6 and TRBJ2-2; 7 nucleotides match TRBD2. With V trimmed by 2 bases and J by 6 bases, 9 bases remained unmatched. Per the germline V gene, CDR1 is SGHVS and CDR2 is FNYEAQ. This CDR3 comprises 16 residues. CDR3 bases: TGTGCCAGCAGCTTATCCGCTAGCGGAGCGTCCGGGGAGCTGTTTTTT. This sequence encodes CASSLSASGASGELFF.

This clonotype was seen only a few times. The chain uses TRBV28 and TRBJ1-2, with a tentative D call TRBD1 (5 bases). The CDR3 has 11 amino acids. Trimming stripped 6 bases from V and 7 bases from J, with 9 bases between. Germline V gene data show CDR1 as MDHEN and CDR2 as SYDVKM. CDR3 DNA: TGTGCCAGCAGCAGGGTGGCTGGCTACACCTTC. Its protein product is CASSRVAGYTF.

In nucleotides, the CDR3 is TGCAGCGTTGAAGACTGGGACCACTCCTACGAGCAGTACTTC. Encoded protein: CSVEDWDHSYEQYF. The chain joins TRBV29-1 to TRBJ2-7, with D possibly being TRBD1 or TRBD2 (5 bases each). The V end was cut by 0 bases, the J end by 0 bases, with 9 bases between. CDR1 is SQVTM and CDR2 is ANQGSEA in the germline V gene. CDR3 size: 14 residues.

This clonotype was seen ten or more times. This chain connects TRBV7-9 to TRBJ2-5, with D uncertain. The J call is uncertain, as TRBJ2-1 better fits the DNA end. Germline V gives CDR1 SEHNR, CDR2 FQNEAQ (reference sequence). This CDR3 has 12 residues. The DNA for the CDR3 is TGTGCCAGCAGCTTTTTGGGAAATGAGCAGTTCTTC. This translates into CASSFLGNEQFF.

This chain connects TRBV20-1 to TRBJ2-7; no reliable D call. CDR3 length: 13 amino acids. V was cut by 0 bases and J by 2 bases, with 8 bases left in between. CDR1 and CDR2 from the germline V gene are DFQATT and SNEGSKA (reference sequence). For the CDR3, the DNA is TGCAGTGCTAGAGACCCCCCAACCTACGAGCAGTACTTC. This gives the protein CSARDPPTYEQYF.

V gene TRBV19 combines with J gene TRBJ2-4; D gene unclear. Germline CDR1 LNHDA, CDR2 SQIVND (reference sequence). Trimming took 5 bases from V and 7 from J, leaving 9 bases between them. The CDR3 sequence is 12 residues long. The CDR3 coding sequence is TGTGCCAGTAGTCTGGTTTCCAACATTCAGTACTTC. Its protein product is CASSLVSNIQYF. Variable domain in full (rest from reference TRBV19 and TRBJ2-4): DGGITQSPKYLFRKEGQNVTLSCEQNLNHDAMYWYRQDPGQGLRLIYYSQIVNDFQKGDIAEGYSVSREKKESFPLTVTSAQKNPTAFYLCASSLVSNIQYFGAGTRLSVL.

This clonotype was seen more than once but under ten times. This chain links TRBV29-1 with TRBJ1-2, with 7 bases lining up with TRBD1. J was trimmed by 7 bases and V by 3 bases; bases with no gene match: 5. Looked up from germline, CDR1 is SQVTM and CDR2 is ANQGSEA. The CDR3 is made up of 12 amino acids. The CDR3 DNA reads as TGCAGCGTTGACGAAACAGGGGTTGGCTACACCTTC. This translates into CSVDETGVGYTF.

V gene TRBV7-3 combines with J gene TRBJ1-1; D not resolved. The CDR3 is 16 amino acids. CDR1 is SGHTA, CDR2 FQGTGA, per germline. V lost 4 bases and J lost 0, with 15 bases in between. The CDR3 bases are TGTGCCAGCAGCTCGGACGGGCCTGTTATGAACACTGAAGCTTTCTTT. It yields the protein CASSSDGPVMNTEAFF.

The chain carries TRBV7-2 and TRBJ2-3; D might be TRBD2 (6 bases). The CDR3 has 16 residues. CDR1 is SGHTA, CDR2 FQGNSA, per germline. Trimming cost V 5 bases and J 2 bases, with 17 bases left between them. The CDR3 bases are TGTGCCAGCAGCCCGGAAGGGCAGCGGGCCACAGATACGCAGTATTTT. This gives the protein CASSPEGQRATDTQYF.

In its sample, this clonotype was seen a few times. V usage is TRBV24-1 and J usage is TRBJ2-5; D not certain. The CDR3 totals 12 residues. CDR1 and CDR2 (germline): KGHDR, SFDVKD. V was pared by 1 base and J by 5 bases, with 4 bases between. CDR3 sequence: CATSDFRETQYF. In DNA, the CDR3 is TGTGCCACCAGTGATTTCCGGGAGACCCAGTACTTC.

This chain links TRBV29-1 with TRBJ2-3, with D hard to call. The CDR3 sequence is 13 residues long. V was clipped by 3 bases and J by 2 bases, with 9 bases between them. Germline loops: CDR1 SQVTM, CDR2 ANQGSEA. CDR3 amino acids: CSVDGRYTDTQYF. The CDR3, as DNA: TGCAGCGTTGACGGGCGGTACACAGATACGCAGTATTTT.

The chain couples TRBV7-2 to TRBJ2-7; 8 bases agree with TRBD2. Looked up from germline, CDR1 is SGHTA and CDR2 is FQGNSA. The CDR3 spans 13 residues. V was pared by 1 base and J by 5 bases, with 1 base of the junction left unmatched. The CDR3 loop is CASSLVTSDEQYF. DNA of the CDR3: TGTGCCAGCAGCTTAGTGACTAGCGACGAGCAGTACTTC.

The chain recombines TRBV6-5 with TRBJ1-1; no clear D gene. The germline CDR1 and CDR2 sequences are MNHEY and SVGAGI. This CDR3 region has 14 residues. The V and J ends lost 2 bases and 6 bases respectively, with 13 bases between them. The CDR3: CASSYAVKGPEAFF. CDR3 DNA sequence: TGTGCCAGCAGTTACGCGGTCAAAGGGCCTGAAGCTTTCTTT.

The genes are TRBV6-1 and TRBJ2-7; D remains unclear. Germline V gene sequence: CDR1 MNHNS, CDR2 SASEGT. The V and J ends lost 1 base and 0 bases respectively, with 7 bases between them. The CDR3 totals 14 residues. CDR3 protein: CASSEGTLSYEQYF. The CDR3 coding sequence is TGTGCCAGCAGTGAAGGCACGCTCTCCTACGAGCAGTACTTC.

This clonotype was counted a few times. J is TRBJ1-2 and V is TRBV7-2; D is undetermined. V was trimmed by 10 bases and J by 2 bases, leaving 23 bases between them. CDR1 and CDR2 (germline): SGHTA, FQGNSA. The CDR3 runs 16 residues. The CDR3 is CATVGVSRSRNYGYTF. The CDR3 DNA sequence: TGTGCCACCGTTGGGGTCTCAAGATCTAGAAACTATGGCTACACCTTC.

The V and J genes are TRBV29-1 and TRBJ1-4; D gene uncertain. Trimming cost V 4 bases and J 5 bases, with 11 bases left between them. CDR1 and CDR2 (germline): SQVTM, ANQGSEA. There are 13 residues in the CDR3. The CDR3 is CSVVRSENEKLFF. CDR3 nucleotides: TGCAGCGTTGTCAGGAGCGAAAATGAAAAACTGTTTTTT.

The table lists this clonotype with a few counts. This rearrangement joins TRBV6-5 to TRBJ2-5; no reliable D call. The germline V gene encodes CDR1 MNHEY and CDR2 SVGAGI. The CDR3 runs 14 residues. The V end was cut by 2 bases, the J end by 2 bases, with 9 bases between. Here the CDR3 DNA reads TGTGCCAGCAGTTACGTCGGACGACAAGAGACCCAGTACTTC. Protein sequence: CASSYVGRQETQYF.

This chain joins TRBV12-3 or TRBV12-4 and TRBJ2-3; D unclear. This CDR3 comprises 15 residues. Trimming took 5 bases from V and 0 from J, leaving 12 bases between them. The CDR3 here is CASSPPPESTDTQYF. The CDR3 DNA sequence: TGTGCCAGCAGTCCCCCACCGGAGAGCACAGATACGCAGTATTTT.

The chain couples TRBV27 to TRBJ2-5, with D perhaps TRBD1 (6 bases). The V end lost 4 bases, the J end lost 5 bases, and 14 bases lay between the germline ends. CDR3 size: 14 residues. CDR1 and CDR2 from the germline V gene are MNHEY and SMNVEV (reference sequence). Here the CDR3 reads CASSWVGAKETQYF. For the CDR3, the DNA is TGTGCCAGCAGTTGGGTGGGGGCGAAGGAGACCCAGTACTTC.

CDR3: CASSYPSVLGADTEAFF. CDR3 coding DNA: TGTGCCAGCAGTTACCCAAGCGTACTGGGGGCCGACACTGAAGCTTTCTTT. The V call is TRBV6-2 or TRBV6-3, the J call TRBJ1-1, with D tentatively TRBD1 (6 bases). Deletions cut 2 bases from V and 3 bases from J, with 19 bases between. Germline V lookup: CDR1 MNHEY, CDR2 SVGEGT. The CDR3 covers 17 residues.

This sequence joins TRBV6-5 and TRBJ1-5, with TRBD1 matching over 7 bases. This CDR3 contains 17 residues. The J segment lost 0 bases and the V segment lost 0 bases, leaving 5 bases of the junction unmatched. Germline lookup yields CDR1 MNHEY and CDR2 SVGAGI. The CDR3 loop is CASSYSTGPYSNQPQHF. CDR3 in DNA: TGTGCCAGCAGTTACTCGACAGGGCCATATAGCAATCAGCCCCAGCATTTT.